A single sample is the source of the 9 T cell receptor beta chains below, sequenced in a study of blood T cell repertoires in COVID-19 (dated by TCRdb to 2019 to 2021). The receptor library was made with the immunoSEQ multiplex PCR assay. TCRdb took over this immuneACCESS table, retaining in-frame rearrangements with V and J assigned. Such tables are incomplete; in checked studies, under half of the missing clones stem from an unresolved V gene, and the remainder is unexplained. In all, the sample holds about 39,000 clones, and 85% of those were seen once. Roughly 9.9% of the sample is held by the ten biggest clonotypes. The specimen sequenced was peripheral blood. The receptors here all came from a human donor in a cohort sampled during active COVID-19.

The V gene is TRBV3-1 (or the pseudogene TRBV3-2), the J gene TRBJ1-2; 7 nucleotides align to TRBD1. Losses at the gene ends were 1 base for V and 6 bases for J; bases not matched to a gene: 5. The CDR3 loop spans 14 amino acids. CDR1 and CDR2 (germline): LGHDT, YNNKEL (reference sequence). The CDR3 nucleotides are TGTGCCAGCAGCCAAGCGACAGGGTTGGATGGCTACACCTTC. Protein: CASSQATGLDGYTF.

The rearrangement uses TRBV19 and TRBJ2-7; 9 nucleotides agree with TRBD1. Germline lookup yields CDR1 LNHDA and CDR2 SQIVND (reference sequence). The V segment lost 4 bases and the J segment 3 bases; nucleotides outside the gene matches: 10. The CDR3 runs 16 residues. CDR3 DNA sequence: TGTGCCAGTAGTACAAACAGGGGGCGAAACATCTACGAGCAGTACTTC. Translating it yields CASSTNRGRNIYEQYF.

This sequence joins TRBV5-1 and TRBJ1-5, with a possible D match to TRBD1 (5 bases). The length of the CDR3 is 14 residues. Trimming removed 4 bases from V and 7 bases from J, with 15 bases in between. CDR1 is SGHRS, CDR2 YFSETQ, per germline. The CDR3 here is CASSRQAGDQPQHF. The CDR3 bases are TGCGCCAGCAGCCGCCAGGCGGGGGACCAGCCCCAGCATTTT.

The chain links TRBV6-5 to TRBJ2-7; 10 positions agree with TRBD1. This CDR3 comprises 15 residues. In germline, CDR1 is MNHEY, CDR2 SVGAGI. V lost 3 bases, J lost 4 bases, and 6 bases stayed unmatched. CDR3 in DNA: TGTGCCAGCAGTTATGTCCGGACAGGGGGTTACGAGCAGTACTTC. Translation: CASSYVRTGGYEQYF.

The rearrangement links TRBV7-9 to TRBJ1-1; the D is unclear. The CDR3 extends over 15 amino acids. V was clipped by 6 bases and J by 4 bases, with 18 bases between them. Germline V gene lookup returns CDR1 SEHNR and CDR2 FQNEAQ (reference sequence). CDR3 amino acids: CASSQRRVLATEAFF. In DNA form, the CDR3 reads TGTGCCAGCAGTCAGCGGCGGGTTCTGGCCACTGAAGCTTTCTTT.

The CDR3 loop is CASSRRTANYGYTF. The CDR3 bases are TGTGCCAGCAGCCGACGGACAGCTAACTATGGCTACACCTTC. The J gene is TRBJ1-2, the V gene TRBV4-2, with D possibly being TRBD1 (6 bases). CDR1 and CDR2 (germline): LGHNA, YNFKEQ. The V gene lost 4 bases and the J gene lost 0 bases, with 9 bases spanning the gap. The CDR3 is 14 amino acids.

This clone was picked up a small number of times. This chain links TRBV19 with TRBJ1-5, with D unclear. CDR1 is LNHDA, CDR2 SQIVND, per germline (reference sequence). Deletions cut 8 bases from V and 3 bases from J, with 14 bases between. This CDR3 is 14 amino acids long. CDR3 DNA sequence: TGTGCCAGTCGAAGTATGGCCAACAATCAGCCCCAGCATTTT. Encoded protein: CASRSMANNQPQHF. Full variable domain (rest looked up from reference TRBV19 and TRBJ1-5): DGGITQSPKYLFRKEGQNVTLSCEQNLNHDAMYWYRQDPGQGLRLIYYSQIVNDFQKGDIAEGYSVSREKKESFPLTVTSAQKNPTAFYLCASRSMANNQPQHFGDGTRLSIL.

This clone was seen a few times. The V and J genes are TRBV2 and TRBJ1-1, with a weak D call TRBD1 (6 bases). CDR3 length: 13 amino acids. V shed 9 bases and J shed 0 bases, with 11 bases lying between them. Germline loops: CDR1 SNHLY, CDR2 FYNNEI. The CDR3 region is CAREDSMNTEAFF. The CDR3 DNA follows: TGTGCCAGAGAGGACAGTATGAACACTGAAGCTTTCTTT.

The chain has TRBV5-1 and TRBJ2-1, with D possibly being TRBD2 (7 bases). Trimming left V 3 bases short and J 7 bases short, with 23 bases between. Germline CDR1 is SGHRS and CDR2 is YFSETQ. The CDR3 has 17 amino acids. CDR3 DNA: TGCGCCAGCAGCTGGCCGAGGGGGGCAAGGGAGGGGAATGAGCAGTTCTTC. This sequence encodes CASSWPRGAREGNEQFF.